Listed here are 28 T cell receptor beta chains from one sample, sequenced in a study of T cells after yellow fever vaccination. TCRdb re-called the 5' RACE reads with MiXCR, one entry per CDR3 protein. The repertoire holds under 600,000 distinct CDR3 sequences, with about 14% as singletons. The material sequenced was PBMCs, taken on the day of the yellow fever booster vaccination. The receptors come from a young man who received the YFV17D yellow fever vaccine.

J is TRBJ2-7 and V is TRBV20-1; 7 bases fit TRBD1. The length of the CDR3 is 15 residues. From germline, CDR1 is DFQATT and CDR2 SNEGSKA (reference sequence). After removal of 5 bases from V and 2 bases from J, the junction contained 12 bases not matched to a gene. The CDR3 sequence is CSASGELTGAYEQYF. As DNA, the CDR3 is TGCAGTGCTTCTGGGGAACTTACAGGGGCCTACGAGCAGTACTTC.

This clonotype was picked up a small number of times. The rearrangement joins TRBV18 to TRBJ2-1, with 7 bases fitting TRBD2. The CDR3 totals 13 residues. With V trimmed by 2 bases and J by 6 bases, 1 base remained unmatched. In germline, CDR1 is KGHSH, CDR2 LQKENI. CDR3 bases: TGTGCCAGCTCACCAGGACTAGTCAATGAGCAGTTCTTC. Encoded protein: CASSPGLVNEQFF.

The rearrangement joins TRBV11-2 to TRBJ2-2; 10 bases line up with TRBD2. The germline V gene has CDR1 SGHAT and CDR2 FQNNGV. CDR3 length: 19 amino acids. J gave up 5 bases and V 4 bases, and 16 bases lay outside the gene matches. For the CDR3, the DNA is TGTGCCAGCAGCTCCCCCCCGGGCGCGGAACTAGCGGGAACCGGGGAGCTGTTTTTT. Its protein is CASSSPPGAELAGTGELFF.

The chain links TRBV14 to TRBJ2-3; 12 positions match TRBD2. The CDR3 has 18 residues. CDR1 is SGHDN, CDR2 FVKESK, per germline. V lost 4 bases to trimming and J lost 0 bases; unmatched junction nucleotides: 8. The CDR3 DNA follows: TGTGCCAGCAGCCGAGCGCCCGGGACTAGCGGGAGCACAGATACGCAGTATTTT. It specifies CASSRAPGTSGSTDTQYF.

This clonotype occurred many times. The CDR3 DNA reads as TGTGCCAGCAGTTTGAACAGCCAAAAACTGTTTTTT. Its translation: CASSLNSQKLFF. This chain uses TRBV12-3 or TRBV12-4 with TRBJ1-4; D unresolved. This CDR3 has 12 residues. V lost 3 bases and J lost 9, with 8 bases in between.

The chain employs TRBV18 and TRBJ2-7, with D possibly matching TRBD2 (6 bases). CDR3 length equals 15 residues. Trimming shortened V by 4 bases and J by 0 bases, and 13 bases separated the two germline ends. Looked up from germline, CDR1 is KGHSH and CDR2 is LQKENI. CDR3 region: CASSLGSGFSYEQYF. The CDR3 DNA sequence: TGTGCCAGCTCACTCGGGAGCGGTTTCTCCTACGAGCAGTACTTC.

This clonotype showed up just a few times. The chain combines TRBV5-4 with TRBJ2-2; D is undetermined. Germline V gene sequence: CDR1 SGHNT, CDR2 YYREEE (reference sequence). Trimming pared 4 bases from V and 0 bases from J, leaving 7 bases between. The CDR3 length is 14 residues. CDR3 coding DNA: TGTGCCAGCAGCAGAACACCGAACACCGGGGAGCTGTTTTTT. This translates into CASSRTPNTGELFF.

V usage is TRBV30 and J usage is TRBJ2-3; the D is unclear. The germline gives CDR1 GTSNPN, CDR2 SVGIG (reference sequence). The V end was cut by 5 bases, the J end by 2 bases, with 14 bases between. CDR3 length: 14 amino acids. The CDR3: CAWPPVLSTDTQYF. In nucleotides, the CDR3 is TGTGCCTGGCCACCCGTCCTATCCACAGATACGCAGTATTTT.

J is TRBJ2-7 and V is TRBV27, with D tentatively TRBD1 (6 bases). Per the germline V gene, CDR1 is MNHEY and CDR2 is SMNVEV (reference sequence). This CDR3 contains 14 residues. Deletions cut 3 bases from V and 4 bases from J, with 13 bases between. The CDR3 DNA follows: TGTGCCAGCAGTTTTATGGACAGAAGTTACGAGCAGTACTTC. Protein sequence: CASSFMDRSYEQYF.

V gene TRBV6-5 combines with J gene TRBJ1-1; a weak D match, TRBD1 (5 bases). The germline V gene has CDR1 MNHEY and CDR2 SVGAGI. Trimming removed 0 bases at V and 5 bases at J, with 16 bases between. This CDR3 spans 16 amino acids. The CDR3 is CASSYSNDGARTEAFF. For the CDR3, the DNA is TGTGCCAGCAGTTACTCGAACGATGGGGCGCGGACTGAAGCTTTCTTT.

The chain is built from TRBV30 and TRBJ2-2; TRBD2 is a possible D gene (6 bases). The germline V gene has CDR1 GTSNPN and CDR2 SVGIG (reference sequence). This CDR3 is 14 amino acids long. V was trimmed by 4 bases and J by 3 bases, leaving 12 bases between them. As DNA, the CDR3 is TGTGCCTGGACAGGAGGGCCTGACACCGGGGAGCTGTTTTTT. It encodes CAWTGGPDTGELFF. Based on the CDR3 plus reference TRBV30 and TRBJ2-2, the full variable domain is SQTIHQWPATLVQPVGSPLSLECTVEGTSNPNLYWYRQAAGRGLQLLFYSVGIGQISSEVPQNLSASRPQDRQFILSSKKLLLSDSGFYLCAWTGGPDTGELFFGEGSRLTVL.

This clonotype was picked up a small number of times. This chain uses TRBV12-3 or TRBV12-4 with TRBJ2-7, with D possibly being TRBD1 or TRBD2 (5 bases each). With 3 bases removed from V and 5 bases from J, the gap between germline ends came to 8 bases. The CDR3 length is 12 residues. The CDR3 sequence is CASSLGENEQYF. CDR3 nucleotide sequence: TGTGCCAGCAGTTTGGGGGAGAACGAGCAGTACTTC.

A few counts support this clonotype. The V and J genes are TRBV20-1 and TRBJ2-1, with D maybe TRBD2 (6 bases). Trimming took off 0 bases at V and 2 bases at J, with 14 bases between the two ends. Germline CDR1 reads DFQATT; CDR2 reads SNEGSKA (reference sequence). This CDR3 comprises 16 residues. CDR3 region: CSARDLSSGTYNEQFF. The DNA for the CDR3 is TGCAGTGCTAGAGATCTGAGTAGCGGAACCTACAATGAGCAGTTCTTC.

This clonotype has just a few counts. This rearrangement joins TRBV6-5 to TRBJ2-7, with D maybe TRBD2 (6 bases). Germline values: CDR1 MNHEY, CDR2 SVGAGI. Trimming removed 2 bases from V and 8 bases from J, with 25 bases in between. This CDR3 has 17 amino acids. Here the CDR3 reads CASSYSWGTGDLLKQYF. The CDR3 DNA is TGTGCCAGCAGTTACAGTTGGGGGACGGGAGACCTTTTAAAGCAGTACTTC.

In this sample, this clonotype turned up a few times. The CDR3 reads CSARDQVLNEQFF. CDR3 nucleotides: TGCAGTGCTAGAGATCAGGTTTTGAATGAGCAGTTCTTC. The J gene is TRBJ2-1, the V gene TRBV20-1; D gene unclear. V lost 0 bases and J 7 bases, leaving 10 bases between the germline ends. From germline, CDR1 is DFQATT and CDR2 SNEGSKA (reference sequence). The CDR3 sequence is 13 residues long.

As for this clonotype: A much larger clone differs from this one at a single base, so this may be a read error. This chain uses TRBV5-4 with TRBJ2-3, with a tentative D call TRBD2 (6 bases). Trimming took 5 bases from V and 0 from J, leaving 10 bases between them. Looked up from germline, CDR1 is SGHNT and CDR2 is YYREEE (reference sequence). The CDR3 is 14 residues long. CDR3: CASSYGRSTDTQYF. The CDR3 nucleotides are TGTGCCAGCAGTTACGGGAGAAGCACAGATACGCAGTATTTT.

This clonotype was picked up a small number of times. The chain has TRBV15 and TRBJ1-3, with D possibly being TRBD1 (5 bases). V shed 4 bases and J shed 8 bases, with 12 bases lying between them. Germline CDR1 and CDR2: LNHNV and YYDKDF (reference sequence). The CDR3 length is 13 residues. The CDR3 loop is CATSKGHKDTIYF. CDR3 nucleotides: TGTGCCACCAGCAAAGGACATAAGGACACCATATATTTT.

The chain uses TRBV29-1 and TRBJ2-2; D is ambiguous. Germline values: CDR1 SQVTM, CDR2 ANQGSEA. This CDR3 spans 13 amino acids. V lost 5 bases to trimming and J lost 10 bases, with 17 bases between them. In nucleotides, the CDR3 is TGCAGCGTTCGAGTAAGCAGCATCAAGGAGCTGTTTTTT. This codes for CSVRVSSIKELFF.

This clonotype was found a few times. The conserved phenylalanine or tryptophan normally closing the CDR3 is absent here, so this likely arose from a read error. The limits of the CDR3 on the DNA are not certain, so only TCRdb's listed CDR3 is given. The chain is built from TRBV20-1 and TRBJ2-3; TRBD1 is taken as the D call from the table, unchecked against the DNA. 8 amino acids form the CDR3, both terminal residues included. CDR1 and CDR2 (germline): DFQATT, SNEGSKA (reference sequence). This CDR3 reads CSARNLGQ.

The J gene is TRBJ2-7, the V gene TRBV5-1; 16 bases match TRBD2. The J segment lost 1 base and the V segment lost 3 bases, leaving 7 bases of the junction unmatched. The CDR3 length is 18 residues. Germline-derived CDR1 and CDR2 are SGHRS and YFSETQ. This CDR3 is CASSSGTSGRAQSYEQYF. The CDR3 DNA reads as TGCGCCAGCAGCTCCGGGACTAGCGGGAGGGCCCAATCCTACGAGCAGTACTTC.

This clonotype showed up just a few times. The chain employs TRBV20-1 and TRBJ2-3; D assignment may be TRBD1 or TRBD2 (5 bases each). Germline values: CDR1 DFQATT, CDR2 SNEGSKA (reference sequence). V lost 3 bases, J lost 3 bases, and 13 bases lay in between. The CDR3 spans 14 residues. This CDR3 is CSASWGKRTDTQYF. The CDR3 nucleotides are TGCAGTGCTAGCTGGGGGAAACGGACAGATACGCAGTATTTT.

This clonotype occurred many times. The CDR3 DNA is TGCGCCAGCAGCTTGTACCACGAGCAGTACTTC. This encodes CASSLYHEQYF. The chain joins TRBV5-1 to TRBJ2-7; no clear D gene. This CDR3 has 11 residues. Germline CDR1 SGHRS, CDR2 YFSETQ. The germline V and J ends were trimmed by 1 base and 5 bases, with 4 bases remaining between them.

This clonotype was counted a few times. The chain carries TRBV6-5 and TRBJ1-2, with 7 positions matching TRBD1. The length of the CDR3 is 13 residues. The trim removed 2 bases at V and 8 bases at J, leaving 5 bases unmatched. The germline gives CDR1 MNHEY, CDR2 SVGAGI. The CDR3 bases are TGTGCCAGCAGTTACACAGGGGCCTCGGGCTACACCTTC. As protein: CASSYTGASGYTF.

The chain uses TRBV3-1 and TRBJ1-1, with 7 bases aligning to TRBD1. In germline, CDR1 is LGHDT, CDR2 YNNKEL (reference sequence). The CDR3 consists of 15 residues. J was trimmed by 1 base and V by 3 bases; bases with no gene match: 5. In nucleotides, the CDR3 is TGTGCCAGCAGCCACCGGCAGGGGGGGAACACTGAAGCTTTCTTT. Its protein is CASSHRQGGNTEAFF. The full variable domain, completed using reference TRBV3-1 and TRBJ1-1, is DTAVSQTPKYLVTQMGNDKSIKCEQNLGHDTMYWYKQDSKKFLKIMFSYNNKELIINETVPNRFSPKSPDKAHLNLHINSLELGDSAVYFCASSHRQGGNTEAFFGQGTRLTVV.

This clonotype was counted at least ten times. This CDR3 is CASSPRGDSNQPQHF. The CDR3 nucleotides are TGTGCCAGCAGCCCCAGGGGGGATAGCAATCAGCCCCAGCATTTT. V and J are TRBV7-9 and TRBJ1-5; 7 nucleotides match TRBD1. The germline CDR1 and CDR2 sequences are SEHNR and FQNEAQ (reference sequence). This CDR3 region has 15 residues. V was clipped by 5 bases and J by 0 bases; unmatched bases: 4.

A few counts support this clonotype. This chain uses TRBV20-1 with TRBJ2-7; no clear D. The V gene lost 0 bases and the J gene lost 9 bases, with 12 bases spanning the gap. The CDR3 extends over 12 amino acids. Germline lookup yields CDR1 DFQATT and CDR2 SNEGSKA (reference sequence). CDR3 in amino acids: CSAREPTKGQYF. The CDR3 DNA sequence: TGCAGTGCTAGAGAGCCAACCAAGGGGCAGTACTTC.

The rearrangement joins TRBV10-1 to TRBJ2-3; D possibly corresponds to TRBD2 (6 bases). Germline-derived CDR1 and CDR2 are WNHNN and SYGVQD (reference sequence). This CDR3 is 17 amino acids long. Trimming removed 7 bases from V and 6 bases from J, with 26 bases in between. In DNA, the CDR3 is TGCGCCAGCATATCAGGGCTAGCGCGTCTCGCTTTTGATACGCAGTATTTT. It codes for CASISGLARLAFDTQYF.

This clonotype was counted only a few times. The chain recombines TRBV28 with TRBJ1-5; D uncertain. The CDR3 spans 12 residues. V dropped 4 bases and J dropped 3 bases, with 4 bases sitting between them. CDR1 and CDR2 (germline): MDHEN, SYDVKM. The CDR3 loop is CASSYHNQPQHF. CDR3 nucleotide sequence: TGTGCCAGCAGTTATCACAATCAGCCCCAGCATTTT.